This is a list of T cell receptor beta chains from one sample in a study of a mutant IDH1 vaccine in newly diagnosed glioma. For these TCRs, the target antigens are not known. TCRdb keeps only in-frame clones here, not all; method: immunoSEQ multiplex PCR. In the table there are 60,000 to 70,000 clones, around four fifths of which are singletons. The material was PBMCs, obtained from a glioma patient whose treatment included an IDH1 peptide vaccine. The receptors stem from a man aged 25 to 40 with glioma. Both conserved end residues are part of each CDR3. The order of the fields is J gene, V gene, D gene, clone size, CDR3 protein, CDR3 DNA. D genes are given only for firm matches. The listing skips clone size in some rows; elsewhere it reads once, few, many or a size class.

TRBJ1-5,TRBV27,NA,NA,CASSLSLTDNSNQPQHF,TGTGCCAGCAGTTTATCCCTGACAGATAATAGCAATCAGCCCCAGCATTTT
TRBJ2-2,TRBV18,NA,NA,CASSWRTGELFF,TGTGCCAGCTCATGGCGTACCGGGGAGCTGTTTTTT
TRBJ2-3,TRBV4-2,TRBD2,NA,CASTPLLSSGPRSSTDTQYF,TGTGCCAGCACCCCGCTCCTTTCTAGCGGCCCCCGTTCAAGCACAGATACGCAGTATTTT
TRBJ2-2,TRBV5-1,TRBD1,NA,CASSSQTGFRTGELFF,TGCGCCAGCAGCTCCCAGACAGGGTTCCGAACCGGGGAGCTGTTTTTT
TRBJ1-5,TRBV9,NA,NA,CASTTGKVGNQPQHF,TGTGCCAGCACTACAGGGAAGGTTGGCAATCAGCCCCAGCATTTT
TRBJ1-6,TRBV25-1,NA,NA,CASSELGRGDLNSPLHF,TGTGCCAGCAGTGAATTGGGCAGGGGCGATCTTAATTCACCCCTCCACTTT
TRBJ1-5,TRBV10-3,NA,few,CAISETVLGNQPQHF,TGTGCCATCAGTGAGACGGTCCTTGGCAATCAGCCCCAGCATTTT
TRBJ2-1,TRBV27,TRBD2,NA,CASSSPGPGGNEQFF,TGTGCCAGCAGTTCCCCCGGACCGGGGGGGAATGAGCAGTTCTTC
TRBJ2-7,TRBV27,NA,NA,CASSAAAGALGEQYF,TGTGCCAGCAGTGCCGCGGCAGGGGCCTTGGGAGAGCAGTACTTC
TRBJ1-1,TRBV7-6,NA,NA,CASSQRVNTEAFF,TGTGCCAGCAGCCAAAGGGTGAACACTGAAGCTTTCTTT
TRBJ1-6,TRBV5-4,NA,NA,CASSLSGVRGPSNSPLHF,TGTGCCAGCAGCCTGTCCGGAGTACGAGGTCCTTCAAATTCACCCCTCCACTTT
TRBJ2-1,TRBV11-2,TRBD2,NA,CASLAGVPHEQFF,TGTGCCAGCTTGGCGGGGGTCCCCCATGAGCAGTTCTTC
TRBJ1-5,TRBV6-1,TRBD1,NA,CASSEEAGTGNQPQHF,TGTGCCAGCAGTGAAGAGGCCGGGACAGGCAATCAGCCCCAGCATTTT
TRBJ2-2,TRBV11-3,NA,NA,CASSLGPNGAGELFF,TGTGCCAGCAGCTTGGGGCCTAATGGGGCCGGGGAGCTGTTTTTT
TRBJ2-5,TRBV4-1,TRBD1,NA,CASSQGDRKETQYF,TGCGCCAGCAGCCAAGGGGACAGAAAAGAGACCCAGTACTTC
TRBJ2-2,TRBV7-2,NA,NA,CASSLSLLTRRRGGELFF,TGTGCCAGCAGCTTATCCCTACTGACTAGAAGAAGGGGCGGGGAGCTGTTTTTT
TRBJ2-3,TRBV18,NA,NA,CASSLSSPEDTQYF,TGTGCCAGCTCACTATCATCTCCTGAGGATACGCAGTATTTT
TRBJ2-3,TRBV4-2,TRBD2,NA,CASSQDFSGGADTQYF,TGTGCCAGCAGCCAAGATTTCAGCGGGGGGGCAGATACGCAGTATTTT
TRBJ2-6,TRBV7-9,TRBD1,NA,CASKRERLTGTGANVLTF,TGTGCCAGCAAAAGGGAGCGATTGACAGGGACTGGGGCCAACGTCCTGACTTTC
TRBJ2-6,TRBV2,NA,NA,CASRGGIYSGANVLTF,TGTGCCAGCAGGGGGGGTATCTACTCTGGGGCCAACGTCCTGACTTTC
TRBJ2-7,TRBV7-9,TRBD1,NA,CASSSVGTGRYEQYF,TGTGCCAGCAGTTCGGTGGGGACAGGACGCTACGAGCAGTACTTC
TRBJ1-2,TRBV28,NA,NA,CASSFGQVDGYTF,TGTGCCAGCAGTTTTGGTCAGGTCGATGGCTACACCTTC
TRBJ2-5,TRBV5-6,NA,once,CASSLGSGEETQYF,TGTGCCAGCAGCTTGGGGTCGGGGGAAGAGACCCAGTACTTC
TRBJ1-2,TRBV7-9,TRBD1,NA,CASSLSSWTGALYGYTF,TGTGCCAGCAGCTTATCCTCTTGGACAGGGGCTCTCTATGGCTACACCTTC
TRBJ1-1,TRBV7-8,NA,NA,CASSLSGGTEAFF,TGTGCCAGCAGCTTAAGTGGTGGGACTGAAGCTTTCTTT
TRBJ2-6,TRBV14,NA,NA,CASSAPFGANVLTF,TGTGCCAGCAGCGCCCCGTTTGGGGCCAACGTCCTGACTTTC
TRBJ2-7,TRBV5-8,NA,NA,CASTPEGVSAYEQYF,TGTGCCAGCACACCGGAAGGGGTTTCCGCCTACGAGCAGTACTTC
TRBJ2-4,TRBV19,NA,NA,CASSIQQGLNIQYF,TGTGCCAGTAGTATTCAACAGGGCTTAAACATTCAGTACTTC
TRBJ2-5,TRBV4-2,NA,NA,CASSQGGADQETQYF,TGTGCCAGCAGCCAAGGGGGGGCAGACCAAGAGACCCAGTACTTC
TRBJ2-1,TRBV28,NA,NA,CASRVSWSSYNEQFF,TGTGCCAGCAGGGTAAGCTGGAGCTCCTACAATGAGCAGTTCTTC
TRBJ1-2,TRBV25-1,NA,NA,CASSQGNTKYGYTF,TGTGCCAGCAGTCAGGGTAACACTAAGTATGGCTACACCTTC
TRBJ1-1,TRBV27,NA,few,CASSLRDPGEGTEAFF,TGTGCCAGCAGTTTACGGGATCCGGGTGAAGGTACTGAAGCTTTCTTT
TRBJ2-3,TRBV5-6,NA,NA,CASSLEVRLGDTQYF,TGTGCCAGCAGCTTGGAGGTCAGGTTGGGAGATACGCAGTATTTT
TRBJ1-5,TRBV7-2,TRBD1,NA,CASSSQGASNQPQHF,TGTGCCAGCAGCTCACAGGGGGCTAGCAATCAGCCCCAGCATTTT
TRBJ1-6,TRBV6-5,TRBD1,NA,CASSPGGLYNSPLHF,TGTGCCAGCAGTCCAGGGGGGCTCTATAATTCACCCCTCCACTTT
TRBJ1-5,TRBV29-1,NA,NA,CSVVPGNSNQPQHF,TGCAGCGTTGTTCCTGGGAACAGCAATCAGCCCCAGCATTTT
TRBJ2-2,TRBV9,NA,NA,CASSTGIITGELFF,TGTGCCAGCAGCACCGGGATCATCACCGGGGAGCTGTTTTTT
TRBJ1-6,TRBV19,NA,NA,CASTDSRDLNSPLHF,TGTGCCAGTACCGATTCCCGGGACCTTAATTCACCCCTCCACTTT
TRBJ1-4,TRBV28,TRBD1,NA,CASSLHRTGREKLFF,TGTGCCAGCAGTTTACACAGGACAGGAAGGGAAAAACTGTTTTTT
TRBJ2-1,TRBV28,TRBD2,medium-sized,CASSKAGGPYNEQFF,TGTGCCAGCAGTAAAGCGGGGGGGCCGTACAATGAGCAGTTCTTC